A selection of T cell receptor beta chains follows, all from one sample in a study of blood T cell repertoires in COVID-19. Method: immunoSEQ multiplex PCR; TCRdb's copy keeps in-frame clones and lacks some. The data show approximately 270,000 clones, less than 95% seen once. The sample taken for sequencing was PBMCs or T cells enriched from blood (not recorded which). These receptors all stem from a man aged 35 to 55 who had been exposed to COVID-19. CDR3s include the opening cysteine and the closing phenylalanine or tryptophan.

j_call v_call cdr3_aa
TRBJ1-1 TRBV19 CASNSGGGNTEAFF
TRBJ2-3 TRBV9 CASSAGGTSHTQYF
TRBJ2-7 TRBV6-8 CATTGKAREYEQYF
TRBJ2-4 TRBV27 CASSFSNKNIQYF
TRBJ2-7 TRBV9 CASSDSLTGGPTLF
TRBJ2-1 TRBV6-2/TRBV6-3 CASSPRTEKLAGGLNEQFF
TRBJ1-2 TRBV19 CASRTTGLESGDYGYTF
TRBJ1-2 TRBV6-5 CASGRSLANYGYTF
TRBJ2-3 TRBV21-1 CASRLRLAGGPGTDTQYF
TRBJ2-5 TRBV12-5 CASSGEFAQYF
TRBJ1-2 TRBV5-5 CASSRDRDSAAGYTF
TRBJ1-1 TRBV7-9 CASRDRDMNTEAFF
TRBJ1-3 TRBV5-1 CASSLAAGSGNTIYF
TRBJ1-5 TRBV12-5 CASGLQGGLGQPQHF
TRBJ1-1 TRBV14 CASSLQDRGTEAFF
TRBJ1-6 TRBV5-4 CASSWTETNSPLHF
TRBJ1-4 TRBV12-5 CASATMGQGHLFF
TRBJ2-3 TRBV2 CASSAGTSTDTQYF
TRBJ2-7 TRBV28 CASRKTGEVSYEQYF
TRBJ2-7 TRBV28 CASSLPGFEQYF
TRBJ2-5 TRBV28 CASSLLAGETQYF
TRBJ1-5 TRBV6-5 CASRQDLAQPQHF
TRBJ2-2 TRBV6-5 CASRWVLATGELFF
TRBJ2-7 TRBV28 CASIDRDYEQYF
TRBJ2-7 TRBV15 CATSRERGLLNEQYF
TRBJ2-2 TRBV5-5 CASSLVVLAGYTGELFF
TRBJ2-7 TRBV4-2 CASSQDFGGTYEQYF